The present T cell receptor beta chain was sequenced within a study of T cells expressing NK-cell markers. Study results and caveats: Whether expanded NKG2C-expressing T cell clones recognize HCMV is unknown. Several donors showed dominant NKG2C+ clonotypes comprising about 1.0-7.0% of their CD8+ T cells. Leadership of the CD3+CD56-NKG2C+ fraction also belonged to these clonotypes in a handful of donors.

In regard to this clonotype: Its antigen is currently unknown.

The germline CDR1 and CDR2 sequences are LGHDT and YNNKEL (reference sequence). The CDR3 has 13 residues. Following a re-call of the 5' RACE reads, TCRdb has one entry per CDR3 protein and lacks DNA. The table lists fewer than 300,000 distinct CDR3 sequences. The origin of this receptor is a woman between 18 and 70 years old in good health. The material sequenced was blood T cells: a sorted CD56 or NKG2C T cell subset, CD4+ or CD8+ T cells, or bulk PBMC T cells (not recorded which). This chain uses TRBV3-1 with TRBJ1-1; TCRdb returns TRBD1, unconfirmable since there is no DNA. CDR3 sequence reads: CASSQGRDGEAFF.